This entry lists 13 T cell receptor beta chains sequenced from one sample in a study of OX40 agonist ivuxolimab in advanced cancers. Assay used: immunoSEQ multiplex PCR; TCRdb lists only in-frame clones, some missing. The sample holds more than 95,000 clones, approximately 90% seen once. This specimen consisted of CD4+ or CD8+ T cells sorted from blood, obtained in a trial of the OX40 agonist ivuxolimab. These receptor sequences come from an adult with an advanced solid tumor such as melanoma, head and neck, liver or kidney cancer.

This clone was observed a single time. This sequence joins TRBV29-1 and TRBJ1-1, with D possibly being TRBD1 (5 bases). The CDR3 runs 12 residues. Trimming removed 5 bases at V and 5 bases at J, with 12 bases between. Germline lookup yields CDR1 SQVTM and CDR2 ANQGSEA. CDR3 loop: CSVSGWWTEAFF. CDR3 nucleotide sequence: TGCAGCGTTTCAGGGTGGTGGACTGAAGCTTTCTTT. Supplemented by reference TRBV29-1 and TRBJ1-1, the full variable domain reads SAVISQKPSRDICQRGTSLTIQCQVDSQVTMMFWYRQQPGQSLTLIATANQGSEATYESGFVIDKFPISRPNLTFSTLTVSNMSPEDSSIYLCSVSGWWTEAFFGQGTRLTVV.

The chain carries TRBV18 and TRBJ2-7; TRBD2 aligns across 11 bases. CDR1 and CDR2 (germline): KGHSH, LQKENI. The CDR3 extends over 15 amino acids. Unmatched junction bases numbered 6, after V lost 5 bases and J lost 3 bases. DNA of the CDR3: TGTGCCAGCTCAGTAGCGGGAGGGCCGCTCTACGAGCAGTACTTC. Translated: CASSVAGGPLYEQYF.

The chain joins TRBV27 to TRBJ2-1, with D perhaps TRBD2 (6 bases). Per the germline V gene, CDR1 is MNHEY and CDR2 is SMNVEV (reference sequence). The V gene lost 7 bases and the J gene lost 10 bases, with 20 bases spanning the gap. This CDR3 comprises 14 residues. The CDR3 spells CASTNGGTEVEQFF. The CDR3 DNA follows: TGTGCCAGCACTAATGGCGGGACTGAGGTGGAGCAGTTCTTC.

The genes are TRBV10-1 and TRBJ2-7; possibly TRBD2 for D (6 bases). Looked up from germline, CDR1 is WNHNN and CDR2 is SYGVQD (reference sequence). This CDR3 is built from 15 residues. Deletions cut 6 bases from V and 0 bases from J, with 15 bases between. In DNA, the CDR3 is TGCGCCAGCAGCGAAGGGACTTCTAGCTCCTACGAGCAGTACTTC. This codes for CASSEGTSSSYEQYF.

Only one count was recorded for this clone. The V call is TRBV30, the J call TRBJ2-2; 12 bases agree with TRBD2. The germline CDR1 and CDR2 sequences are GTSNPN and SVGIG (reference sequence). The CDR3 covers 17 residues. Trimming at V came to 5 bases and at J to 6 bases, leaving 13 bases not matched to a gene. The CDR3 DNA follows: TGTGCCTGGGCCCTACCCCGACTAGCGGGAGTTGCCGGGGAGCTGTTTTTT. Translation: CAWALPRLAGVAGELFF. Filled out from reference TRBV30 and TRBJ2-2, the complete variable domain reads SQTIHQWPATLVQPVGSPLSLECTVEGTSNPNLYWYRQAAGRGLQLLFYSVGIGQISSEVPQNLSASRPQDRQFILSSKKLLLSDSGFYLCAWALPRLAGVAGELFFGEGSRLTVL.

The CDR3: CASSLERAGNEKLFF. In nucleotides, the CDR3 is TGTGCCAGCAGCTTAGAGAGGGCAGGGAATGAAAAACTGTTTTTT. This chain uses TRBV7-9 with TRBJ1-4, with D possibly being TRBD1 (5 bases). Deletions cut 1 base from V and 5 bases from J, with 11 bases between. The CDR3 totals 15 residues. The germline gives CDR1 SEHNR, CDR2 FQNEAQ (reference sequence).

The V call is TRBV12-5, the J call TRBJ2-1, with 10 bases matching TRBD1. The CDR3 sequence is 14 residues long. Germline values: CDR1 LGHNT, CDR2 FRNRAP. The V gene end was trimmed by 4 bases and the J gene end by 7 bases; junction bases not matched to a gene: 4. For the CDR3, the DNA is TGTGCTAGTGGTTGGGGACAGGGGCGGAATGAGCAGTTCTTC. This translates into CASGWGQGRNEQFF.

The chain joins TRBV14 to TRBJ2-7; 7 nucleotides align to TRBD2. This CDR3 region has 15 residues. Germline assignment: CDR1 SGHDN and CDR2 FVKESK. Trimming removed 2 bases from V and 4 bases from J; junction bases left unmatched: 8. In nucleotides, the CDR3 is TGTGCCAGCAGCCAACCGGGCTCCGGGGGGTACGAGCAGTACTTC. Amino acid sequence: CASSQPGSGGYEQYF.

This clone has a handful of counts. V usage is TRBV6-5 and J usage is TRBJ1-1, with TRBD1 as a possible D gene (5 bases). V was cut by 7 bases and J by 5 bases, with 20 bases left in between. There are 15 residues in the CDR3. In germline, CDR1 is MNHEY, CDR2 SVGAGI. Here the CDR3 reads CASMEAGRVWTEAFF. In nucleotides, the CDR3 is TGTGCCAGCATGGAGGCAGGGAGGGTTTGGACTGAAGCTTTCTTT.

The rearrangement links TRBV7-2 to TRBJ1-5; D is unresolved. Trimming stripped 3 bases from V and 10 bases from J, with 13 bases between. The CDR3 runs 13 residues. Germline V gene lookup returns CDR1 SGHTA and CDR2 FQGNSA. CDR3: CASSLEGTDPQHF. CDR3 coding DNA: TGTGCCAGCAGCTTGGAGGGAACCGATCCCCAGCATTTT.

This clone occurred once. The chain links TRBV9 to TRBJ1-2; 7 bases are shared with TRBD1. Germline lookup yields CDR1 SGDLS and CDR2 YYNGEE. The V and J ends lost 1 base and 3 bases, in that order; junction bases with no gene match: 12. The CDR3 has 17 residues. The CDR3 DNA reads TGTGCCAGCAGCGTAAGTAATTGGTGGACAGGAGACTATGGCTACACCTTC. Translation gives CASSVSNWWTGDYGYTF.

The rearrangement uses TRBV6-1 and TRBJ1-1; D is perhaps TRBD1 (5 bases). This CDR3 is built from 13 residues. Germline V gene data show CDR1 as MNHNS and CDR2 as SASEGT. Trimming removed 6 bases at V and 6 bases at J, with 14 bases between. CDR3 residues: CASRYPGPSEAFF. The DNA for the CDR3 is TGTGCCAGCAGATATCCAGGGCCTTCTGAAGCTTTCTTT.

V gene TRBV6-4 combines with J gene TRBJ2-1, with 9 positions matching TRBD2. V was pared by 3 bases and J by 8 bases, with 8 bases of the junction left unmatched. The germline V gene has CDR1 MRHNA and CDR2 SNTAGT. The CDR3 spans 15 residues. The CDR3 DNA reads TGTGCCAGCAGTGAGGAGGCGGGAGGGCCCCATGAGCAGTTCTTC. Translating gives CASSEEAGGPHEQFF.